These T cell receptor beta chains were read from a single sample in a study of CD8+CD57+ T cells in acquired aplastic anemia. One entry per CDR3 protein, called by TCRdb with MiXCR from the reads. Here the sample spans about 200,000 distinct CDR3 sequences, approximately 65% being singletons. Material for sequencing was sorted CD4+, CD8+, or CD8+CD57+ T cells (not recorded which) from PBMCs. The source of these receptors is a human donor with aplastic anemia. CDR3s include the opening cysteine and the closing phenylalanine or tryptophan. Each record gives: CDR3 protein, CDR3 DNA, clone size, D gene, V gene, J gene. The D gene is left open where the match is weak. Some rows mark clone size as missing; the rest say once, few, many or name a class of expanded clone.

CDR3aa: CASSVDGGARSNEQFF
CDR3nt: TGTGCCAGCAGCGTAGACGGGGGGGCTAGGTCCAATGAGCAGTTCTTC
abundance: .
d_gene: TRBD2
v_gene: TRBV9
j_gene: TRBJ2-1

CDR3aa: CSVPYSSGRNTGELFF
CDR3nt: TGCAGCGTCCCGTACTCTAGCGGGAGGAACACCGGGGAGCTGTTTTTT
abundance: .
d_gene: TRBD2
v_gene: TRBV29-1
j_gene: TRBJ2-2

CDR3aa: CASSPNLARPDEQFF
CDR3nt: TGTGCCAGCAGCCCTAACCTCGCGCGGCCCGATGAGCAGTTCTTC
abundance: .
d_gene: .
v_gene: TRBV7-3
j_gene: TRBJ2-1

CDR3aa: CASSLGSKGEQFF
CDR3nt: TGTGCCAGCAGTTTAGGAAGTAAGGGGGAGCAGTTCTTC
abundance: few
d_gene: .
v_gene: TRBV27
j_gene: TRBJ2-1

CDR3aa: CATSSPHGNEQFF
CDR3nt: TGTGCCACCAGCAGCCCCCATGGTAATGAGCAGTTCTTC
abundance: .
d_gene: .
v_gene: TRBV15
j_gene: TRBJ2-1

CDR3aa: CASSPGGRDTGELFF
CDR3nt: TGTGCCAGCAGCCCGGGGGGACGGGACACCGGGGAGCTGTTTTTT
abundance: .
d_gene: TRBD2
v_gene: TRBV5-8
j_gene: TRBJ2-2

CDR3aa: CATSDLSTTQYF
CDR3nt: TGTGCCACCAGTGATCTCTCCACGACCCAGTACTTC
abundance: .
d_gene: .
v_gene: TRBV24-1
j_gene: TRBJ2-5

CDR3aa: CASSLRSGRARGETQYF
CDR3nt: TGTGCCAGCAGCTTACGTAGCGGGAGGGCCAGGGGGGAGACCCAGTACTTC
abundance: .
d_gene: TRBD2
v_gene: TRBV7-4
j_gene: TRBJ2-5

CDR3aa: CASSFFGGTGYEQYF
CDR3nt: TGTGCCAGCAGCTTTTTTGGGGGAACGGGCTACGAGCAGTACTTC
abundance: .
d_gene: .
v_gene: TRBV7-8
j_gene: TRBJ2-7

CDR3aa: CASSVIGATGELFF
CDR3nt: TGTGCCAGCAGCGTAATCGGGGCCACCGGGGAGCTGTTTTTT
abundance: once
d_gene: .
v_gene: TRBV9
j_gene: TRBJ2-2

CDR3aa: CASSLPPGDTQYF
CDR3nt: TGTGCCAGCAGTTTACCCCCGGGAGATACGCAGTATTTT
abundance: .
d_gene: .
v_gene: TRBV6-6
j_gene: TRBJ2-3

CDR3aa: CSATTGYGYTF
CDR3nt: TGCAGTGCTACCACAGGATATGGCTACACCTTC
abundance: .
d_gene: .
v_gene: TRBV20-1
j_gene: TRBJ1-2

CDR3aa: CVSRAGEFYNEQFF
CDR3nt: TGTGTCAGCAGGGCAGGCGAGTTCTACAATGAGCAGTTCTTC
abundance: .
d_gene: .
v_gene: TRBV6-5
j_gene: TRBJ2-1

CDR3aa: CASGTDDNQPQHF
CDR3nt: TGTGCCAGTGGGACAGACGACAATCAGCCCCAGCATTTT
abundance: .
d_gene: TRBD1
v_gene: TRBV19
j_gene: TRBJ1-5

CDR3aa: CASSSFRTGLDEQYF
CDR3nt: TGTGCCAGCAGCTCGTTTCGGACAGGACTAGACGAGCAGTACTTC
abundance: few
d_gene: .
v_gene: TRBV7-2
j_gene: TRBJ2-7

CDR3aa: CAISPDLAGGTEQYF
CDR3nt: TGTGCCATCAGTCCGGATCTAGCGGGGGGGACGGAGCAGTACTTC
abundance: .
d_gene: TRBD2
v_gene: TRBV10-3
j_gene: TRBJ2-7

CDR3aa: CSARDLRLAHSYNEQFF
CDR3nt: TGCAGTGCTAGAGATCTCAGGCTAGCCCACTCCTACAATGAGCAGTTCTTC
abundance: few
d_gene: .
v_gene: TRBV20-1
j_gene: TRBJ2-1

CDR3aa: CASSYGGVYNSPLHF
CDR3nt: TGTGCCAGCAGTTATGGTGGTGTGTATAATTCACCCCTCCACTTT
abundance: .
d_gene: .
v_gene: TRBV6-5
j_gene: TRBJ1-6

CDR3aa: CSAREDRGGYGYTF
CDR3nt: TGCAGTGCTAGGGAGGACAGGGGCGGCTATGGCTACACCTTC
abundance: .
d_gene: TRBD1
v_gene: TRBV20-1
j_gene: TRBJ1-2

CDR3aa: CSAWLAGGRYEQYF
CDR3nt: TGCAGTGCTTGGCTAGCGGGGGGGCGGTACGAGCAGTACTTC
abundance: few
d_gene: TRBD2
v_gene: TRBV20-1
j_gene: TRBJ2-7

CDR3aa: CASSFFRGGEQYF
CDR3nt: TGTGCCAGCAGTTTTTTCAGGGGAGGGGAGCAGTACTTC
abundance: .
d_gene: .
v_gene: TRBV12-3/TRBV12-4
j_gene: TRBJ2-7

CDR3aa: CASSWAGDSYNEQFF
CDR3nt: TGCGCCAGCAGCTGGGCCGGGGACAGCTACAATGAGCAGTTCTTC
abundance: .
d_gene: TRBD1
v_gene: TRBV5-1
j_gene: TRBJ2-1

CDR3aa: CASSPRDRPYEQYF
CDR3nt: TGTGCCAGCAGCCCGCGGGACAGACCCTACGAGCAGTACTTC
abundance: .
d_gene: .
v_gene: TRBV5-6
j_gene: TRBJ2-7

CDR3aa: CASSFGRSSYEQYF
CDR3nt: TGTGCCAGCAGCTTTGGCAGGTCCTCCTACGAGCAGTACTTC
abundance: many
d_gene: .
v_gene: TRBV11-2
j_gene: TRBJ2-7

CDR3aa: CASSRGGTGGLGQPQHF
CDR3nt: TGTGCCAGCAGCCGAGGGGGGACAGGGGGCCTTGGGCAGCCCCAGCATTTT
abundance: .
d_gene: TRBD1
v_gene: TRBV7-2
j_gene: TRBJ1-5

CDR3aa: CSARYGTAGYTEAFF
CDR3nt: TGCAGTGCTCGATACGGGACAGCGGGGTACACTGAAGCTTTCTTT
abundance: .
d_gene: TRBD1
v_gene: TRBV20-1
j_gene: TRBJ1-1

CDR3aa: CASSSWLSPYEQYF
CDR3nt: TGTGCCAGCAGCTCCTGGCTTAGCCCCTACGAGCAGTACTTC
abundance: few
d_gene: .
v_gene: TRBV12-3/TRBV12-4
j_gene: TRBJ2-7

CDR3aa: CASSTPGGYEQYF
CDR3nt: TGTGCCAGCAGTACCCCGGGGGGCTACGAGCAGTACTTC
abundance: many
d_gene: TRBD2
v_gene: TRBV28
j_gene: TRBJ2-7

CDR3aa: CSAAGIGTYEQYF
CDR3nt: TGCAGCGCTGCCGGGATTGGGACCTACGAGCAGTACTTC
abundance: many
d_gene: .
v_gene: TRBV29-1
j_gene: TRBJ2-7

CDR3aa: CASSLWGQETQYF
CDR3nt: TGTGCCAGCAGCTTATGGGGACAAGAGACCCAGTACTTC
abundance: .
d_gene: .
v_gene: TRBV7-3
j_gene: TRBJ2-5

CDR3aa: CASSSTPGLKADTQYF
CDR3nt: TGTGCCAGCAGCTCCACCCCGGGGCTCAAGGCAGATACGCAGTATTTT
abundance: .
d_gene: .
v_gene: TRBV7-8
j_gene: TRBJ2-3

CDR3aa: CASSPSLASYGYTF
CDR3nt: TGTGCCAGCAGCCCCTCATTGGCATCATATGGCTACACCTTC
abundance: .
d_gene: .
v_gene: TRBV12-3/TRBV12-4
j_gene: TRBJ1-2

CDR3aa: CATSDSRVRQETQYF
CDR3nt: TGTGCCACCAGTGACTCCCGGGTGCGACAGGAGACCCAGTACTTC
abundance: .
d_gene: .
v_gene: TRBV24-1
j_gene: TRBJ2-5

CDR3aa: CASSVASQETQYF
CDR3nt: TGTGCCAGCAGCGTAGCCAGCCAAGAGACCCAGTACTTC
abundance: few
d_gene: .
v_gene: TRBV9
j_gene: TRBJ2-5

CDR3aa: CASSPTKAGTMWHF
CDR3nt: TGTGCCAGCAGCCCCACAAAGGCGGGCACTATGTGGCACTTC
abundance: many
d_gene: .
v_gene: TRBV14
j_gene: TRBJ2-7

CDR3aa: CSGRSGSSYEQYF
CDR3nt: TGCAGTGGTCGCAGCGGGAGTTCCTACGAGCAGTACTTC
abundance: .
d_gene: TRBD2
v_gene: TRBV20-1
j_gene: TRBJ2-7

CDR3aa: CASSLGTSSSGDTQYF
CDR3nt: TGCGCCAGCAGCTTGGGGACTAGCAGTTCTGGAGATACGCAGTATTTT
abundance: .
d_gene: TRBD2
v_gene: TRBV5-1
j_gene: TRBJ2-3

CDR3aa: CASSLGTGEGYGYTF
CDR3nt: TGTGCCAGCAGCCTGGGGACAGGGGAGGGCTATGGCTACACCTTC
abundance: .
d_gene: TRBD1
v_gene: TRBV11-3
j_gene: TRBJ1-2

CDR3aa: CASSLVQGAGAFF
CDR3nt: TGTGCCAGCAGCTTAGTTCAAGGAGCAGGAGCTTTCTTT
abundance: .
d_gene: .
v_gene: TRBV7-3
j_gene: TRBJ1-1

CDR3aa: CATSRDYGRRYEQYF
CDR3nt: TGTGCCACCAGCAGAGATTATGGGCGCAGGTACGAGCAGTACTTC
abundance: few
d_gene: .
v_gene: TRBV15
j_gene: TRBJ2-7

CDR3aa: CATRDSAMNTEAFF
CDR3nt: TGTGCCACCAGGGACAGCGCGATGAACACTGAAGCTTTCTTT
abundance: .
d_gene: .
v_gene: TRBV24-1
j_gene: TRBJ1-1

CDR3aa: CASSPHGNTEASF
CDR3nt: TGCGCCAGCAGCCCACATGGGAACACTGAAGCTTCCTTT
abundance: .
d_gene: .
v_gene: TRBV4-3
j_gene: TRBJ1-1

CDR3aa: CASREQNSNTEAFF
CDR3nt: TGTGCCAGCAGGGAACAGAACTCGAACACTGAAGCTTTCTTT
abundance: many
d_gene: .
v_gene: TRBV6-2/TRBV6-3
j_gene: TRBJ1-1

CDR3aa: CSARDGVSQPQHF
CDR3nt: TGCAGTGCTAGAGATGGGGTGAGTCAGCCCCAGCATTTT
abundance: .
d_gene: .
v_gene: TRBV20-1
j_gene: TRBJ1-5

CDR3aa: CASSFSDLEAFF
CDR3nt: TGTGCCAGCAGCTTCAGTGACCTTGAAGCTTTCTTT
abundance: .
d_gene: .
v_gene: TRBV7-9
j_gene: TRBJ1-1

CDR3aa: CSARGQGGLSTDTQYF
CDR3nt: TGCAGTGCTAGAGGCCAAGGGGGGCTTAGCACAGATACGCAGTATTTT
abundance: .
d_gene: .
v_gene: TRBV20-1
j_gene: TRBJ2-3

CDR3aa: CASSLFPGGYNEQFF
CDR3nt: TGTGCCAGCAGCTTATTCCCGGGGGGATACAATGAGCAGTTCTTC
abundance: .
d_gene: TRBD2
v_gene: TRBV7-3
j_gene: TRBJ2-1

CDR3aa: CASTEGPGANVLTF
CDR3nt: TGTGCCAGTACCGAGGGGCCTGGGGCCAACGTCCTGACTTTC
abundance: .
d_gene: .
v_gene: TRBV19
j_gene: TRBJ2-6